Each of the 21 T cell receptor beta chains below was sequenced from the same sample in a study of shared clonotypes between healthy human individuals. TCRdb keeps only in-frame clones here, not all; method: immunoSEQ multiplex PCR. This table holds over a million clones, approximately 76% found once. Sequenced input: memory CD4+ T cells sorted from blood. Subset described: CD45RA-negative fraction. Receptors originate from a man aged 18 to 30 in good health.

The chain links TRBV5-1 to TRBJ1-4; D is ambiguous. Trimming took 4 bases from V and 7 from J, leaving 14 bases between them. Germline V lookup: CDR1 SGHRS, CDR2 YFSETQ. The CDR3 is 14 residues long. The CDR3 is CASSRNLEVEKLFF. CDR3 DNA sequence: TGCGCCAGCAGCCGCAACTTGGAAGTTGAAAAACTGTTTTTT.

There are many counts of this clone. The rearrangement links TRBV5-1 to TRBJ2-3; tentatively, D is TRBD2 (6 bases). The ends were cut back, 0 bases at V and 7 bases at J, with 18 bases in the middle. Germline-derived CDR1 and CDR2 are SGHRS and YFSETQ. This CDR3 is 16 amino acids long. The CDR3 nucleotides are TGCGCCAGCAGCTTGGGCCCGTTGGGACTTAGCTATACGCAGTATTTT. Its translation: CASSLGPLGLSYTQYF.

This chain joins TRBV10-3 and TRBJ1-1, with TRBD1 matching 7 bases. V lost 10 bases, J lost 4 bases, and 12 bases stayed unmatched. The CDR3 totals 14 residues. In germline, CDR1 is ENHRY, CDR2 SYGVKD. CDR3 nucleotides: TGTGCCAGCTTGACAGGGAGGGGAGGCACTGAAGCTTTCTTT. This gives the protein CASLTGRGGTEAFF.

J is TRBJ1-5 and V is TRBV10-1; TRBD1 is a possible D gene (5 bases). CDR3 size: 14 residues. CDR1 and CDR2 from the germline V gene are WNHNN and SYGVQD (reference sequence). The V and J ends lost 2 bases and 4 bases respectively, with 9 bases between them. The CDR3: CASSEGHPNQPQHF. In DNA form, the CDR3 reads TGCGCCAGCAGTGAGGGACACCCTAATCAGCCCCAGCATTTT.

V and J are TRBV7-8 and TRBJ1-4; D unclear. Per the germline V gene, CDR1 is SGHVS and CDR2 is FQNEAQ. The CDR3 runs 14 residues. Trimming removed 7 bases from V and 6 bases from J, with 15 bases in between. As DNA, the CDR3 is TGTGCCAGCACCGCCAATAGCGTGGATGAAAAACTGTTTTTT. Its translation is CASTANSVDEKLFF.

The chain joins TRBV28 to TRBJ2-3; TRBD1 or TRBD2 may be the D gene (5 bases each). Trimming left V 5 bases short and J 2 bases short, with 17 bases between. The CDR3 spans 16 residues. Germline V lookup: CDR1 MDHEN, CDR2 SYDVKM. CDR3 in amino acids: CASSGTTAVITDTQYF. For the CDR3, the DNA is TGTGCCAGCAGTGGGACGACAGCCGTTATCACAGATACGCAGTATTTT.

The chain employs TRBV5-1 and TRBJ2-1; 10 bases line up with TRBD2. CDR3 length equals 15 residues. The germline V gene has CDR1 SGHRS and CDR2 YFSETQ. V was clipped by 6 bases and J by 0 bases; unmatched bases: 3. Here the CDR3 reads CASIAGGSSYNEQFF. The CDR3 nucleotides are TGCGCCAGCATAGCGGGGGGCAGCTCCTACAATGAGCAGTTCTTC.

The gene calls are TRBV7-2 and TRBJ1-1; D is possibly TRBD1 (6 bases). The CDR3 contains 15 residues. Trimming stripped 5 bases from V and 1 base from J, with 14 bases between. CDR1 is SGHTA, CDR2 FQGNSA, per germline. CDR3 nucleotides: TGTGCCAGCAGCGCCCAACAGGGCCGGAACACTGAAGCTTTCTTT. It translates to CASSAQQGRNTEAFF.

J is TRBJ1-2 and V is TRBV13, with TRBD1 matching over 10 bases. V trimming: 6 bases; J trimming: 2 bases; junction bases outside the gene matches: 12. Looked up from germline, CDR1 is PRHDT and CDR2 is FYEKMQ (reference sequence). CDR3 length: 17 residues. CDR3 nucleotides: TGTGCCAGCAGGGCCCCGGGACAGGGGTCCTTCAACTATGGCTACACCTTC. Translating gives CASRAPGQGSFNYGYTF.

In its sample, this clone was seen a few times. Different DNA sequences within this sample yield the same CDR3. The chain links TRBV7-9 to TRBJ1-1; D uncertain. Between the trimmed V and J ends, which lost 3 bases and 1 base, there was a span of 12 bases. The CDR3 is 15 residues long. Germline V gives CDR1 SEHNR, CDR2 FQNEAQ (reference sequence). Here the CDR3 DNA reads TGTGCCAGCAGCTTTAGGGCAGGAGCGAACACTGAAGCTTTCTTT. This encodes CASSFRAGANTEAFF.

This chain connects TRBV11-2 to TRBJ2-2; a possible D gene is TRBD2 (6 bases). V lost 1 base, J lost 6 bases, and 12 bases lay in between. The CDR3 spans 15 residues. Germline CDR1 and CDR2: SGHAT and FQNNGV. The CDR3 region is CASSLGRVGAGELFF. CDR3 bases: TGTGCCAGCAGCTTAGGGAGGGTGGGTGCCGGGGAGCTGTTTTTT. Based on the CDR3 plus reference TRBV11-2 and TRBJ2-2, the full variable domain is EAGVAQSPRYKIIEKRQSVAFWCNPISGHATLYWYQQILGQGPKLLIQFQNNGVVDDSQLPKDRFSAERLKGVDSTLKIQPAKLEDSAVYLCASSLGRVGAGELFFGEGSRLTVL.

The table lists this clone with many counts. V usage is TRBV5-1 and J usage is TRBJ2-5; 8 bases are shared with TRBD1. The CDR3 sequence is 14 residues long. CDR1 SGHRS and CDR2 YFSETQ come from the germline V gene. V gave up 3 bases and J gave up 5 bases; unmatched junction bases: 6. CDR3 sequence reads: CASSSTGVEETQYF. DNA of the CDR3: TGCGCCAGCAGCTCGACAGGGGTGGAGGAGACCCAGTACTTC.

The chain uses TRBV7-9 and TRBJ1-2, with a tentative D call TRBD1 (6 bases). This CDR3 is built from 14 residues. Germline loops: CDR1 SEHNR, CDR2 FQNEAQ (reference sequence). V gave up 5 bases and J gave up 8 bases, with 18 bases separating them. For the CDR3, the DNA is TGTGCCAGCAGCCTTGACTTGGGGGCTCGGGGCTACACCTTC. This gives the protein CASSLDLGARGYTF.

The J gene is TRBJ2-4, the V gene TRBV7-8, with TRBD2 as a possible D gene (5 bases). Germline V lookup: CDR1 SGHVS, CDR2 FQNEAQ. CDR3 length: 14 residues. The V end lost 4 bases, the J end lost 4 bases, and 11 bases lay between the germline ends. CDR3 protein: CASSSGNTKNIQYF. DNA for the CDR3: TGTGCCAGCAGCTCCGGGAACACGAAAAACATTCAGTACTTC.

A remark on this clone: The same CDR3 also results from other DNA sequences found in this sample. The chain uses TRBV5-1 and TRBJ2-2; D gene unclear. The V gene lost 1 base and the J gene lost 5 bases, with 9 bases spanning the gap. The CDR3 covers 14 residues. Germline V gene lookup returns CDR1 SGHRS and CDR2 YFSETQ. DNA for the CDR3: TGCGCCAGCAGCTTGACCCCCTCAACCGGGGAGCTGTTTTTT. Translating it yields CASSLTPSTGELFF.

This clone was counted a single time. The rearrangement links TRBV19 to TRBJ1-4; D call uncertain. The CDR3 spans 11 residues. Per germline, CDR1 LNHDA and CDR2 SQIVND (reference sequence). Trimming removed 3 bases at V and 8 bases at J, with 4 bases between. The CDR3: CASSIAEKLFF. Here the CDR3 DNA reads TGTGCCAGTAGTATCGCGGAAAAACTGTTTTTT.

The V gene is TRBV28, the J gene TRBJ1-2, with 7 bases lining up with TRBD1. Germline CDR1 and CDR2: MDHEN and SYDVKM. Trimming at V came to 6 bases and at J to 4 bases, leaving 5 bases not matched to a gene. This CDR3 comprises 13 residues. The CDR3 sequence is CASSYGQVYGYTF. The CDR3 DNA is TGTGCCAGCAGCTACGGACAGGTCTATGGCTACACCTTC.

The CDR3 here is CASSLRTGRSEAFF. The CDR3, as DNA: TGCGCCAGCAGCTTGAGGACAGGGAGGAGTGAAGCTTTCTTT. The V and J genes are TRBV5-1 and TRBJ1-1; 8 bases agree with TRBD1. Germline V CDR1 and CDR2: SGHRS, YFSETQ. The V segment lost 1 base and the J segment 7 bases; nucleotides outside the gene matches: 6. The CDR3 totals 14 residues. Full variable domain (rest looked up from reference TRBV5-1 and TRBJ1-1): KAGVTQTPRYLIKTRGQQVTLSCSPISGHRSVSWYQQTPGQGLQFLFEYFSETQRNKGNFPGRFSGRQFSNSRSEMNVSTLELGDSALYLCASSLRTGRSEAFFGQGTRLTVV.

This chain links TRBV5-4 with TRBJ1-3, with unresolved D. The germline V and J ends were trimmed by 0 bases and 6 bases, with 7 bases remaining between them. Germline CDR1 is SGHNT and CDR2 is YYREEE (reference sequence). The CDR3 consists of 13 residues. CDR3 sequence reads: CASSLGLENTIYF. In DNA form, the CDR3 reads TGTGCCAGCAGCTTGGGCCTTGAAAACACCATATATTTT.

The chain employs TRBV5-1 and TRBJ2-1, with 9 bases identical to TRBD1. The V and J ends lost 5 bases and 7 bases, in that order; junction bases with no gene match: 13. This CDR3 is built from 16 residues. The V gene's germline CDR1 is SGHRS and CDR2 YFSETQ. The CDR3 sequence is CASRATGTGNLNEQFF. CDR3 sequence (DNA): TGCGCCAGCAGAGCAACCGGGACAGGGAATCTAAATGAGCAGTTCTTC.

This chain links TRBV2 with TRBJ2-5; the D is unclear. The CDR3 runs 13 residues. Trimming left V 6 bases short and J 5 bases short, with 13 bases between. Germline values: CDR1 SNHLY, CDR2 FYNNEI. The CDR3 nucleotides are TGTGCCAGCAGCGCCAGGATGGGGGAGACCCAGTACTTC. This gives the protein CASSARMGETQYF.